This T cell receptor (beta chain) was documented in a study of blood T cell repertoires in COVID-19. Study overall: COVID-19 samples, acute and convalescent, were from the United States, Italy and Spain.

The V gene's germline CDR1 is KGHDR and CDR2 SFDVKD. The CDR3 extends over 18 amino acids. Unmatched junction bases numbered 10, after V lost 3 bases and J lost 2 bases. As processed by the authors: By means of reference gene primer amplification, nucleated cell counts were estimated. The table came from immunoSEQ multiplex PCR; TCRdb's copy has only in-frame clones and leaves some out. V and J calls and clone size are given by that table; D and trimming were obtained from the DNA. The profile shows some 87,000 clones, over 70% of them singletons. This clonotype was obtained from a man at least 80 years old with active or convalescent COVID-19. Sequencing input: peripheral blood. The chain has TRBV24-1 and TRBJ2-1; TRBD1 agrees at 9 bases. CDR3 sequence reads: CATSDPGDRASPYNEQFF. CDR3 nucleotides: TGTGCCACCAGTGATCCAGGGGACAGGGCTAGCCCCTACAATGAGCAGTTCTTC.